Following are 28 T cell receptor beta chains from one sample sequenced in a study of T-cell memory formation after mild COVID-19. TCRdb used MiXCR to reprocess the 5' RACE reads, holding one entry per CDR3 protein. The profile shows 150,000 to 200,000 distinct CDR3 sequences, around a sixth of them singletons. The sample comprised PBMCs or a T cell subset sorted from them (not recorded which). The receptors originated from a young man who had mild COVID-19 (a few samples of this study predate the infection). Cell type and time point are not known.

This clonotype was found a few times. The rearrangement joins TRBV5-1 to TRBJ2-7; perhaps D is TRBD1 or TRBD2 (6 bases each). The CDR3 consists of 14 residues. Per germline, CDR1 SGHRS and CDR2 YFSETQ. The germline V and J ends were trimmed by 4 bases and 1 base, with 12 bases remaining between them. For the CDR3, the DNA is TGCGCCAGCAGCAAGGCGGGACAATCCTACGAGCAGTACGTC. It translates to CASSKAGQSYEQYV.

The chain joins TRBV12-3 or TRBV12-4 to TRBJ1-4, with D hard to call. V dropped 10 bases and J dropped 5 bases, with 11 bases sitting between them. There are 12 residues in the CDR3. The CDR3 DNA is TGTGCCATATCAGGCCCGAATGAAAAACTGTTTTTT. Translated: CAISGPNEKLFF.

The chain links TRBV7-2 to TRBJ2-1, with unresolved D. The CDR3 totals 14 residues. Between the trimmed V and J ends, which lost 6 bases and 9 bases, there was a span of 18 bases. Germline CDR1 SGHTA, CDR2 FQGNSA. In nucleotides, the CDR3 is TGTGCCAGCAGTTCCGTCTGGCTGACGGGTGAGCAGTTCTTC. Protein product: CASSSVWLTGEQFF.

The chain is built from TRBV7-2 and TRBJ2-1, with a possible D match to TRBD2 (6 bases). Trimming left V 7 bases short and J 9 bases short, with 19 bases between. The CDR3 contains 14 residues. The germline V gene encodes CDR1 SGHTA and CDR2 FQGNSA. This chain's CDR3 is CASMRGGGLGEQFF. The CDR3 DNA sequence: TGTGCCAGCATGCGGGGAGGTGGGCTGGGTGAGCAGTTCTTC.

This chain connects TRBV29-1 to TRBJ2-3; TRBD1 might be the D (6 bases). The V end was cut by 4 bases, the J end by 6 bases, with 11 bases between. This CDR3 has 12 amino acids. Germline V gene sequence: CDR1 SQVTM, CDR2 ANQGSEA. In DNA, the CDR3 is TGCAGCGTTGCACTGACAGGCGATACGCAGTATTTT. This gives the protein CSVALTGDTQYF.

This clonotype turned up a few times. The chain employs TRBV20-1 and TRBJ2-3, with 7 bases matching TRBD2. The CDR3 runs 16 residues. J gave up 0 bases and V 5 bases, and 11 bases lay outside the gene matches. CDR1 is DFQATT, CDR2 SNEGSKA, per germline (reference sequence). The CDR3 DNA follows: TGCAGTGCTGCCCTCCGGGCGGGAGCAAGCACAGATACGCAGTATTTT. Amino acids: CSAALRAGASTDTQYF.

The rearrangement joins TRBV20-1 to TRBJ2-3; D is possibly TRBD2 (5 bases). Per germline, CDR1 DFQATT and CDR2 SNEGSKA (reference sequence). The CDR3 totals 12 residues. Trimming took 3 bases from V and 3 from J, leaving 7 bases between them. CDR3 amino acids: CSARAGTDTQYF. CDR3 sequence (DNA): TGCAGTGCTAGGGCGGGTACAGATACGCAGTATTTT.

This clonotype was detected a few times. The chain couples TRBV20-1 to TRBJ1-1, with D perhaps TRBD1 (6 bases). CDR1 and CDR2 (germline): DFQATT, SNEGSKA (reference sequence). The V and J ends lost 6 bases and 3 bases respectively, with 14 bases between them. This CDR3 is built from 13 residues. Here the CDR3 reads CSAPGGGDTEAFF. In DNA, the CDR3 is TGCAGTGCCCCGGGCGGGGGCGACACTGAAGCTTTCTTT.

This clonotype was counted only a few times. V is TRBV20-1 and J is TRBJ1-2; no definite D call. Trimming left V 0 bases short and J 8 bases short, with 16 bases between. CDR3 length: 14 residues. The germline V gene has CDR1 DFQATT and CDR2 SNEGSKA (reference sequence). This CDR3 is CSARDPRSQEGYTF. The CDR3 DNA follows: TGCAGTGCTAGAGATCCTCGATCTCAGGAGGGCTACACCTTC.

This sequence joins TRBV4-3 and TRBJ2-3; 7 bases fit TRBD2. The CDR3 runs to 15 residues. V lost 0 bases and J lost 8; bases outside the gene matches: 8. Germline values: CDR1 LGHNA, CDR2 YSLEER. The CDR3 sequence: CASSQDEASGGTQYF. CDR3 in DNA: TGCGCCAGCAGCCAAGATGAGGCTAGCGGAGGTACGCAGTATTTT.

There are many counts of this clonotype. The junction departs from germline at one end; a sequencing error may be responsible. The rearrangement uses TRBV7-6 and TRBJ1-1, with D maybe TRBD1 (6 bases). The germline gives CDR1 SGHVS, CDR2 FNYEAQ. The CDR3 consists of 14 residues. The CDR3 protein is CASSSQGGNTEAFF. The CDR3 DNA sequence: TGCGCCAGCAGCTCACAGGGCGGGAACACTGAAGCTTTCTTT.

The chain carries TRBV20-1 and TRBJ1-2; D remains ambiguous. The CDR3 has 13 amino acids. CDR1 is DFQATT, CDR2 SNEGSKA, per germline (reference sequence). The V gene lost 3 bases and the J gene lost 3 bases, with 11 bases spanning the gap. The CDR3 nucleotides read TGCAGTGCTAGCAGAGGAACGGACTATGGCTACACCTTC. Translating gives CSASRGTDYGYTF.

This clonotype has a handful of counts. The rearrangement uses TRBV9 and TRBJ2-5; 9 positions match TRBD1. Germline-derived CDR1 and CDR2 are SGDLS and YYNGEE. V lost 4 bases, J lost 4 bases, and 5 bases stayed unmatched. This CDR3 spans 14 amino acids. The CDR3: CASSPGTGRETQYF. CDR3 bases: TGTGCCAGCAGCCCGGGGACAGGGCGAGAGACCCAGTACTTC. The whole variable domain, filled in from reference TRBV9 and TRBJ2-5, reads DSGVTQTPKHLITATGQRVTLRCSPRSGDLSVYWYQQSLDQGLQFLIQYYNGEERAKGNILERFSAQQFPDLHSELNLSSLELGDSALYFCASSPGTGRETQYFGPGTRLLVL.

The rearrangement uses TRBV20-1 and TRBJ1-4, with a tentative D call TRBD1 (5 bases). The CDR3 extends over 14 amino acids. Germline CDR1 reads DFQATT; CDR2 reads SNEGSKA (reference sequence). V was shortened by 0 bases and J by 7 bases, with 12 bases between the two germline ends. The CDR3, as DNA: TGCAGTGCTAGAGACGGCAGGGCCGGTGAAAAACTGTTTTTT. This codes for CSARDGRAGEKLFF.

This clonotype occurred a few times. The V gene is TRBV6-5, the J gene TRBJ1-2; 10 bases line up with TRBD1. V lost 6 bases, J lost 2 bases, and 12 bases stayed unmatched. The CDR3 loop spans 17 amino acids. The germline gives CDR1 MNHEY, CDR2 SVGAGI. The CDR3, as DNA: TGTGCCAGCAGCTTTTGGACAGGGGGGTCCCTAAACTATGGCTACACCTTC. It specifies CASSFWTGGSLNYGYTF.

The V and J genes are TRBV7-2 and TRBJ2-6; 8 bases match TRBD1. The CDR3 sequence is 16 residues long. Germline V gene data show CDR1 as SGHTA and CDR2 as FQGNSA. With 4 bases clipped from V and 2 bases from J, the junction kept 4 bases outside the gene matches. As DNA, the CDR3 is TGTGCCAGCAGCTCGTCGGACAGGGCTGGGGCCAACGTCCTGACTTTC. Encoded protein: CASSSSDRAGANVLTF.

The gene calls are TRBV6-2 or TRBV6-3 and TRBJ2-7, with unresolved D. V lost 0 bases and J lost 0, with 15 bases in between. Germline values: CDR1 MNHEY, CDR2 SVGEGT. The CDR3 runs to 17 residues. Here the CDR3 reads CASSYSRSRMNSYEQYF. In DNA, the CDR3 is TGTGCCAGCAGTTACTCGCGGTCCAGGATGAACTCCTACGAGCAGTACTTC.

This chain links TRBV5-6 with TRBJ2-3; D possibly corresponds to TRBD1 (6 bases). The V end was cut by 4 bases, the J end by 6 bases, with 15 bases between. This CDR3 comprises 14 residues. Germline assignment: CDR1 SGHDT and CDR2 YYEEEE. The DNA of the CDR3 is TGTGCCAGCAGCACGACCTCAGGGGCGGATACGCAGTATTTT. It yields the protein CASSTTSGADTQYF.

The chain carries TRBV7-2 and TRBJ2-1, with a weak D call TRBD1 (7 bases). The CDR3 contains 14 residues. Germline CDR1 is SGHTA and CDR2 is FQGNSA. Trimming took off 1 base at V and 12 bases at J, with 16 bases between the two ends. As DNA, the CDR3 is TGTGCCAGCAGCTTAGGGGGAGACAGGGAGGTGCAGTTCTTC. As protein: CASSLGGDREVQFF.

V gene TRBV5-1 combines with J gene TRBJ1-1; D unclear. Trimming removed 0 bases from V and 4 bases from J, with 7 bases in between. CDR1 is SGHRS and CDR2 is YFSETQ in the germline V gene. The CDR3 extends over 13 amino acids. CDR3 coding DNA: TGCGCCAGCAGCTTGGAGGCAGTCACTGAAGCTTTCTTT. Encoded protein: CASSLEAVTEAFF.

In DNA form, the CDR3 reads TGTGCTAGTGGTTTGGTCACAGGGGGAATTGAAGCTTTCTTT. It translates to CASGLVTGGIEAFF. The rearrangement joins TRBV12-5 to TRBJ1-1; 8 bases align to TRBD1. This CDR3 spans 14 amino acids. The V gene end was trimmed by 0 bases and the J gene end by 7 bases; junction bases not matched to a gene: 4. Germline values: CDR1 LGHNT, CDR2 FRNRAP.

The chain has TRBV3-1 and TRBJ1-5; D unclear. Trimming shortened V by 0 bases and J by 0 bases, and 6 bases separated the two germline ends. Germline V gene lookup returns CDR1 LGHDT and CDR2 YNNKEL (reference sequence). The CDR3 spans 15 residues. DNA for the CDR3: TGTGCCAGCAGCCAAGATAGGCATAGCAATCAGCCCCAGCATTTT. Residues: CASSQDRHSNQPQHF.

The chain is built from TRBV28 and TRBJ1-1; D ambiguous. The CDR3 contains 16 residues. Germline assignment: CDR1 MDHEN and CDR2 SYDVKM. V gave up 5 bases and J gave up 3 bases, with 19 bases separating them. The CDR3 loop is CASSIYSHPGDTEAFF. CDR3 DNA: TGTGCCAGCAGTATCTACAGCCACCCTGGGGACACTGAAGCTTTCTTT. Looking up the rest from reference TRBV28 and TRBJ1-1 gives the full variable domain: DVKVTQSSRYLVKRTGEKVFLECVQDMDHENMFWYRQDPGLGLRLIYFSYDVKMKEKGDIPEGYSVSREKKERFSLILESASTNQTSMYLCASSIYSHPGDTEAFFGQGTRLTVV.

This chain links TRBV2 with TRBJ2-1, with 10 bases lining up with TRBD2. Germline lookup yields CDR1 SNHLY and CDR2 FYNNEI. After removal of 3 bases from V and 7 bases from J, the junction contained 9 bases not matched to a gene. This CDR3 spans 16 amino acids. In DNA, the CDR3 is TGTGCCAGCAGTGAGGTAGTGGCTAGCGGGGGTAATGAGCAGTTCTTC. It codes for CASSEVVASGGNEQFF.

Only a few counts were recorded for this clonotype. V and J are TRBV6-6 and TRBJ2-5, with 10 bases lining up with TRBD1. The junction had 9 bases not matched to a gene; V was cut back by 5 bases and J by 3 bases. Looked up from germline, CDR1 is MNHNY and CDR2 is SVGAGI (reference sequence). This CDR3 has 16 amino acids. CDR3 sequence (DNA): TGTGCCAGCAGTACTCGTGGCGGGACAGGGGAAGAGACCCAGTACTTC. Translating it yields CASSTRGGTGEETQYF.

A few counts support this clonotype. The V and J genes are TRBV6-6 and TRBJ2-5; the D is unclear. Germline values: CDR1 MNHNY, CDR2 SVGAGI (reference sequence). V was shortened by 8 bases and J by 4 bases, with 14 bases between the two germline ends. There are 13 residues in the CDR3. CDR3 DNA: TGTGCCAGCGTAGTGAGGTTCGGAGAGACCCAGTACTTC. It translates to CASVVRFGETQYF.

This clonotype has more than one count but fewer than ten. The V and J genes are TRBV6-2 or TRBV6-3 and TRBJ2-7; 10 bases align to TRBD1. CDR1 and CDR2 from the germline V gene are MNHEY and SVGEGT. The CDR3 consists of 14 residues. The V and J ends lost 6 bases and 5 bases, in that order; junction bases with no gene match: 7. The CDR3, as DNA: TGTGCCAGCAGCCGACGGACAGGGGGAAACGAGCAGTACGTC. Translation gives CASSRRTGGNEQYV.

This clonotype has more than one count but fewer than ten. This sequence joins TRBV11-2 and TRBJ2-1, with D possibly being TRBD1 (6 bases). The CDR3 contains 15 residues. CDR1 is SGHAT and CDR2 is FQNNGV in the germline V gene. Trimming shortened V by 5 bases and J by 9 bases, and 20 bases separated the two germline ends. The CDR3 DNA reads TGTGCCAGCAGCCTAACAGGGCTTAACCCCATTGAGCAGTTCTTC. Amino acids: CASSLTGLNPIEQFF.